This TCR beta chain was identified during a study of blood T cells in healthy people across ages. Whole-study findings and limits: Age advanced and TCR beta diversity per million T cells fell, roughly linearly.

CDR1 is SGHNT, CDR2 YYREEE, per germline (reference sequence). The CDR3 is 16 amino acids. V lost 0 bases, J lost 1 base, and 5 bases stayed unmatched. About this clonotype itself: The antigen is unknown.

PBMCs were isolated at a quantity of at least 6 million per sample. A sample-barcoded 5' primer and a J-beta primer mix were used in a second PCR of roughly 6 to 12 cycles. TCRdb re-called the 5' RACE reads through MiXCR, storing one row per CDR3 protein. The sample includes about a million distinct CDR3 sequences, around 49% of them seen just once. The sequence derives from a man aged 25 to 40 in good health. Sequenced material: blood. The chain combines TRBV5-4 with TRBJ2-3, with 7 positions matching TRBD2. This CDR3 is CASSLEWGGGTDTQYF. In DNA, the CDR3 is TGTGCCAGCAGCTTGGAGTGGGGGGGGGGCACAGATACGCAGTATTTT.